These 29 T cell receptor beta chains were sequenced from one sample in a study of blood T cell repertoires in COVID-19. Profiled with immunoSEQ multiplex PCR; TCRdb holds only in-frame clones, not every one. Altogether 150,000 to 200,000 clones are present, about 86% being singletons, with the ten largest covering 9.5% to 13%. Source material: peripheral blood. All receptors derive from an older woman with COVID-19, enrolled during active disease.

This clone appeared once. The chain employs TRBV24-1 and TRBJ2-3; D not certain. The V end was cut by 9 bases, the J end by 2 bases, with 14 bases between. Germline V gene sequence: CDR1 KGHDR, CDR2 SFDVKD. The CDR3 totals 14 residues. CDR3 nucleotide sequence: TGTGCCACCTCCGACCCTCGGGTCACAGATACGCAGTATTTT. Its translation: CATSDPRVTDTQYF.

This clone was observed a single time. The J gene is TRBJ1-5, the V gene TRBV27; 9 bases agree with TRBD1. The germline gives CDR1 MNHEY, CDR2 SMNVEV (reference sequence). The CDR3 contains 15 residues. V lost 4 bases and J lost 5; bases outside the gene matches: 6. The CDR3 is CASSSLGQGYQPQHF. The CDR3 nucleotides are TGTGCCAGCAGTTCCTTGGGACAGGGTTATCAGCCCCAGCATTTT.

As DNA, the CDR3 is TGTGCCAGTAGAGGGCTGCGGGGGGTAGTGTCACCCCTCCACTTT. It encodes CASRGLRGVVSPLHF. The rearrangement joins TRBV19 to TRBJ1-6; possible D gene TRBD1, 5 bases. Trimming removed 6 bases from V and 10 bases from J, with 19 bases in between. The germline V gene has CDR1 LNHDA and CDR2 SQIVND (reference sequence). This CDR3 comprises 15 residues.

Only a few counts were recorded for this clone. The gene calls are TRBV4-1 and TRBJ2-7, with 10 bases identical to TRBD2. Germline CDR1 MGHRA, CDR2 YSYEKL. Losses at the gene ends were 3 bases for V and 7 bases for J; bases not matched to a gene: 9. CDR3 length: 15 amino acids. The CDR3 reads CASSQLSSGRREQYF. The CDR3 DNA reads as TGCGCCAGCAGCCAGTTATCTAGCGGGAGAAGGGAGCAGTACTTC.

In nucleotides, the CDR3 is TGTGCCAGCGCCCCTTCCGGGAGGGGCTCAGATACGCAGTATTTT. It translates to CASAPSGRGSDTQYF. This rearrangement joins TRBV6-5 to TRBJ2-3, with TRBD2 matching over 8 bases. The CDR3 has 15 residues. The V segment lost 8 bases and the J segment 4 bases; nucleotides outside the gene matches: 11. The germline gives CDR1 MNHEY, CDR2 SVGAGI.

The CDR3 DNA sequence: TGTGCCAGCAGCTCAGGGCTGGATCAGCCCCAGCATTTT. Its translation: CASSSGLDQPQHF. This rearrangement joins TRBV9 to TRBJ1-5; maybe TRBD1 (5 bases). There are 13 residues in the CDR3. V lost 4 bases and J lost 5, with 10 bases in between. Germline V CDR1 and CDR2: SGDLS, YYNGEE.

The gene calls are TRBV10-3 and TRBJ2-3, with TRBD2 matching over 8 bases. CDR3 length: 16 amino acids. V shed 2 bases, J shed 3 bases, and the junction held 7 bases outside the gene matches. Germline CDR1 ENHRY, CDR2 SYGVKD. CDR3 region: CAISEVWREETDTQYF. The DNA of the CDR3 is TGTGCCATCAGTGAGGTGTGGCGGGAGGAAACAGATACGCAGTATTTT.

The rearrangement links TRBV28 to TRBJ2-7; 10 bases are a match to TRBD2. CDR3 length: 15 residues. With V trimmed by 6 bases and J by 7 bases, 12 bases remained unmatched. Germline CDR1 is MDHEN and CDR2 is SYDVKM. The CDR3 loop is CASSWPLAGVSEQYF. The CDR3, as DNA: TGTGCCAGCAGCTGGCCTCTAGCGGGAGTAAGTGAGCAGTACTTC.

In this sample, this clone turned up once. The V gene is TRBV7-2, the J gene TRBJ2-7, with 8 bases matching TRBD2. Germline lookup yields CDR1 SGHTA and CDR2 FQGNSA. The CDR3 loop spans 14 amino acids. V lost 1 base, J lost 7 bases, and 6 bases stayed unmatched. Here the CDR3 DNA reads TGTGCCAGCAGCTTAGAAGCGGGAGTTAGAGAGCAGTACTTC. Residues: CASSLEAGVREQYF.

The rearrangement links TRBV7-2 to TRBJ1-3; TRBD1 aligns across 8 bases. V trimming: 5 bases; J trimming: 4 bases; junction bases outside the gene matches: 10. Per the germline V gene, CDR1 is SGHTA and CDR2 is FQGNSA. The CDR3 is 16 amino acids. CDR3 residues: CASSPRLTGVGNTIYF. The CDR3 DNA sequence: TGTGCCAGCAGCCCTCGACTGACAGGGGTGGGAAACACCATATATTTT.

The chain recombines TRBV5-4 with TRBJ2-1; 8 nucleotides agree with TRBD2. Germline assignment: CDR1 SGHNT and CDR2 YYREEE (reference sequence). The trim removed 4 bases at V and 1 base at J, leaving 4 bases unmatched. The CDR3 has 15 amino acids. The CDR3: CASSPPSGSYNEQFF. The CDR3 nucleotides read TGTGCCAGCAGCCCCCCTAGCGGGTCCTACAATGAGCAGTTCTTC.

The chain employs TRBV4-2 and TRBJ1-3; maybe TRBD1 (5 bases). With 0 bases removed from V and 3 bases from J, the gap between germline ends came to 6 bases. This CDR3 has 14 amino acids. Germline-derived CDR1 and CDR2 are LGHNA and YNFKEQ. The CDR3 protein is CASSQDRVGNTIYF. The CDR3 nucleotides are TGTGCCAGCAGCCAAGACAGGGTTGGAAACACCATATATTTT.

The chain links TRBV6-5 to TRBJ1-2, with a weak D call TRBD1 (5 bases). The CDR3 is 11 amino acids. Trimming cost V 5 bases and J 10 bases, with 11 bases left between them. CDR1 MNHEY and CDR2 SVGAGI come from the germline V gene. Here the CDR3 DNA reads TGTGCCAGCAGTCAGACAGATTACTACACCTTC. Translating gives CASSQTDYYTF.

This chain links TRBV13 with TRBJ1-1; no clear D. Germline V gives CDR1 PRHDT, CDR2 FYEKMQ (reference sequence). CDR3 length: 14 amino acids. V dropped 0 bases and J dropped 1 base, with 6 bases sitting between them. CDR3 sequence reads: CASSLGERNTEAFF. The CDR3 DNA follows: TGTGCCAGCAGCTTAGGGGAGCGGAACACTGAAGCTTTCTTT.

The CDR3 bases are TGCGCCAGCAGCCAAGAAGCGGGAGGGCCGTCCGGGGAGCTGTTTTTT. Translation gives CASSQEAGGPSGELFF. The chain uses TRBV4-3 and TRBJ2-2; the match to TRBD2 covers 10 bases. The V segment lost 0 bases and the J segment 6 bases; nucleotides outside the gene matches: 4. Germline CDR1 reads LGHNA; CDR2 reads YSLEER. This CDR3 is built from 16 residues.

This chain joins TRBV6-4 and TRBJ1-6; the D is unclear. This CDR3 has 13 amino acids. The ends were cut back, 2 bases at V and 14 bases at J, with 13 bases in the middle. Per germline, CDR1 MRHNA and CDR2 SNTAGT. CDR3: CASSDRTGGALHF. CDR3 in DNA: TGTGCCAGCAGTGACCGAACCGGCGGGGCCCTCCACTTT.

The CDR3 DNA follows: TGTGCCAGCAGCTTCCGGTCATACACAGATACGCAGTATTTT. Residues: CASSFRSYTDTQYF. The chain is built from TRBV5-6 and TRBJ2-3; D unresolved. The germline V and J ends were trimmed by 2 bases and 2 bases, with 9 bases remaining between them. CDR3 size: 14 residues. Germline lookup yields CDR1 SGHDT and CDR2 YYEEEE. Drawing the rest from reference TRBV5-6 and TRBJ2-3, the complete variable domain is DAGVTQSPTHLIKTRGQQVTLRCSPKSGHDTVSWYQQALGQGPQFIFQYYEEEERQRGNFPDRFSGHQFPNYSSELNVNALLLGDSALYLCASSFRSYTDTQYFGPGTRLTVL.

The chain combines TRBV27 with TRBJ1-5; 8 nucleotides line up with TRBD1. Trimming removed 6 bases from V and 6 bases from J; junction bases left unmatched: 7. The CDR3 loop spans 14 amino acids. Looked up from germline, CDR1 is MNHEY and CDR2 is SMNVEV (reference sequence). The CDR3 DNA is TGTGCCAGCAGAGCCGGGACAGGCCCTCAGCCCCAGCATTTT. It codes for CASRAGTGPQPQHF.

The V call is TRBV19, the J call TRBJ2-3, with TRBD1 matching over 7 bases. V shed 5 bases and J 0 bases; nucleotides not matched to a gene: 8. CDR1 and CDR2 from the germline V gene are LNHDA and SQIVND (reference sequence). The CDR3 has 16 residues. CDR3 protein: CASSGRWDSSTDTQYF. CDR3 bases: TGTGCCAGTAGTGGCCGTTGGGACAGCAGCACAGATACGCAGTATTTT.

The V gene is TRBV20-1, the J gene TRBJ1-2, with 7 bases fitting TRBD1. The V gene's germline CDR1 is DFQATT and CDR2 SNEGSKA (reference sequence). J was trimmed by 8 bases and V by 6 bases; bases with no gene match: 6. The CDR3 totals 11 residues. The CDR3 loop is CSANRGEGYTF. The CDR3 coding sequence is TGCAGTGCCAACAGGGGTGAGGGCTACACCTTC.

The chain uses TRBV5-1 and TRBJ2-1, with 8 bases lining up with TRBD1. Looked up from germline, CDR1 is SGHRS and CDR2 is YFSETQ. This CDR3 has 14 residues. V lost 5 bases to trimming and J lost 2 bases; unmatched junction nucleotides: 3. CDR3 sequence: CASRGTGAYNEQFF. As DNA, the CDR3 is TGCGCCAGCAGGGGGACAGGAGCCTACAATGAGCAGTTCTTC.

This chain links TRBV28 with TRBJ2-3; a possible D gene is TRBD2 (6 bases). Trimming removed 6 bases at V and 0 bases at J, with 10 bases between. This CDR3 spans 14 amino acids. The V gene's germline CDR1 is MDHEN and CDR2 SYDVKM. CDR3 sequence reads: CASSPAGSTDTQYF. The CDR3 region has the DNA TGTGCCAGCAGCCCCGCGGGGAGCACAGATACGCAGTATTTT.

The sample holds a few counts of this clone. CDR3: CAWSKQGYTEAFF. Written as DNA, the CDR3 is TGTGCCTGGAGTAAACAGGGGTACACTGAAGCTTTCTTT. The J gene is TRBJ1-1, the V gene TRBV30, with TRBD1 matching over 7 bases. Trimming removed 2 bases from V and 3 bases from J; junction bases left unmatched: 3. The CDR3 is 13 amino acids. Germline loops: CDR1 GTSNPN, CDR2 SVGIG (reference sequence).

This clone showed up just a few times. The chain recombines TRBV13 with TRBJ2-1; TRBD1 aligns across 7 bases. The CDR3 is made up of 16 amino acids. Per germline, CDR1 PRHDT and CDR2 FYEKMQ (reference sequence). Unmatched junction bases numbered 10, after V lost 1 base and J lost 7 bases. Written as DNA, the CDR3 is TGTGCCAGCAGCTTAGTTCTAGGGGGCGCCTGGAATGAGCAGTTCTTC. Protein product: CASSLVLGGAWNEQFF.

The rearrangement links TRBV19 to TRBJ1-3, with a weak D call TRBD1 (6 bases). The CDR3 consists of 15 residues. Germline V lookup: CDR1 LNHDA, CDR2 SQIVND (reference sequence). Trimming cost V 3 bases and J 8 bases, with 17 bases left between them. CDR3 protein: CASSIRQQGRDTIYF. CDR3 DNA sequence: TGTGCCAGTAGTATTCGCCAACAGGGCCGGGACACCATATATTTT.

The chain couples TRBV21-1 to TRBJ1-2; the table's D call of TRBD1 was not tested on the DNA. TRBV21-1 is deemed a pseudogene. The CDR3 spans 15 residues. CDR3 nucleotide sequence: TGTGCCAGCAGATACACAGGGGGTGGCAACTATGGCTACACCTTC. Translating it yields CASRYTGGGNYGYTF.

The chain links TRBV30 to TRBJ1-5; D is unresolved. V gave up 3 bases and J gave up 0 bases, with 9 bases separating them. The CDR3 length is 14 residues. Germline assignment: CDR1 GTSNPN and CDR2 SVGIG (reference sequence). CDR3 DNA sequence: TGTGCCTGGAGCCGCGGTAGTAGCAATCAGCCCCAGCATTTT. Its translation is CAWSRGSSNQPQHF.

The J gene is TRBJ1-5, the V gene TRBV7-9; 11 bases map to TRBD1. CDR3 length: 12 amino acids. Germline trimming cut 1 base from V and 13 bases from J; bases unmatched to any gene: 0. Germline CDR1 reads SEHNR; CDR2 reads FQNEAQ (reference sequence). As DNA, the CDR3 is TGTGCCAGCAGCTTAGGGGACAGGGGGCAGCATTTT. It translates to CASSLGDRGQHF.

The J gene is TRBJ1-2, the V gene TRBV3-1 (or the pseudogene TRBV3-2); D gene ambiguous. V was clipped by 4 bases and J by 5 bases, with 8 bases between them. The CDR3 is made up of 12 amino acids. Germline CDR1 and CDR2: LGHDT and YNNKEL (reference sequence). CDR3 coding DNA: TGTGCCAGCAGCCTTCCCCGGTATGGCTACACCTTC. Protein sequence: CASSLPRYGYTF.